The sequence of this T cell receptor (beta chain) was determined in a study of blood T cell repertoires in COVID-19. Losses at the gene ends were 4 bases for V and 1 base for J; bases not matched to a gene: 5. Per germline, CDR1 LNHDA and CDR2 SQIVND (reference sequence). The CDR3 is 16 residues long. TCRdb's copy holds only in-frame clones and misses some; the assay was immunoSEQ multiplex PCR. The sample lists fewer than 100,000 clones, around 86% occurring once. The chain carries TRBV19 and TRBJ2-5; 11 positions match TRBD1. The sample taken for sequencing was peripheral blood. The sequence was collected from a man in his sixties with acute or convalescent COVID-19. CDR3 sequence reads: CASSTFGQGAQETQYF. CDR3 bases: TGTGCCAGTAGTACCTTCGGACAGGGGGCCCAAGAGACCCAGTACTTC. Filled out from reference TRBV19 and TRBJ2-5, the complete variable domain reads DGGITQSPKYLFRKEGQNVTLSCEQNLNHDAMYWYRQDPGQGLRLIYYSQIVNDFQKGDIAEGYSVSREKKESFPLTVTSAQKNPTAFYLCASSTFGQGAQETQYFGPGTRLLVL.